This T cell receptor (beta chain) derives from a study of Ad26.COV2.S vaccination and SARS-CoV-2 variants (dated by TCRdb to 2020 to 2022). For the wider study: Donors in the vaccine arm were drawn from COV1001, a multicentre, randomized, double-blind, placebo-controlled phase I-IIa trial testing Ad26.COV2.S in healthy adults. Dosing of Ad26.COV2.S was intramuscular, at either 5x10^10 or 1x10^11 viral particles, delivered as one shot or as two shots spaced 56 days apart. The specificity and breadth of SARS-CoV-2-reactive T cell receptors after Ad26.COV2.S vaccination were assessed by TCRbeta repertoire sequencing. A total of 32 samples were included in the TCR-sequenced set, comprising roughly 20 Ad26.COV2.S vaccine recipients, 5 placebo recipients and 8 SARS-CoV-2 convalescent individuals. Trial participants were randomized into five groups of five: low-dose or high-dose Ad26.COV2.S given once or twice, or placebo on both occasions. Investigators did not know the trial group allocation while performing experiments and assessing outcomes. What the work shows at the level of the full study, not this receptor alone: Spike-specific TCR breadth was higher in Ad26.COV2.S recipients than in placebo recipients (P = 0.0014). The authors noted that total T cell responses may have been underestimated by the TCR breadth and depth analyses. Non-spike TCR breadth was comparable between vaccine and placebo recipients, consistent with the vaccine containing only spike. After vaccination, spike-specific CD8+ and CD4+ T cell responses were reported to show substantial breadth. The study lacked the statistical power to compare responses across vaccine doses or regimens.

TCRbeta CDR3 regions were sequenced with the immunoSEQ Assay. After extraction, genomic DNA underwent amplification by bias-controlled multiplex PCR, followed by high-throughput sequencing. In the original analysis: To quantify the absolute abundance of every unique TCRbeta CDR3 region, sequences were collapsed and filtered. Usable DNA was measured by amplifying reference genes present in all nucleated cells, and TCRbeta template counts were normalized to that usable DNA to estimate T cell fraction. Repertoire TCRs were annotated as SARS-CoV-2-specific by exact matching of V gene, CDR3 amino acid sequence and J gene to a known reactive TCR set. The reference SARS-CoV-2 TCR set came from MIRA and was filtered for enrichment in COVID-19-positive ImmuneCODE repertoires, removing public or cross-reactive TCRs. Drawing on the MIRA antigens, annotated TCRs were analysed further at the level of specific ORF or position within ORF. Breadth was defined as annotated unique rearrangements over total unique productive rearrangements; depth was the summed frequency of those rearrangements. Two-sided Wilcoxon rank-sum tests were applied when comparing TCR breadth between groups. TCRdb took this table from immuneACCESS and kept in-frame rearrangements with V and J called. Such tables lack part of the clones; where checked against another copy, unresolved V genes explain under half of the gap, and the rest is unexplained. V and J calls and clone size are those listed in that table; D and trimming were worked out from the DNA. The sample yields about 350,000 clones; 65% to 90% were counted once. The leading ten clones occupy about 10% of the sample.

The CDR3 contains 14 residues, cysteine and phenylalanine counted. This entry keeps only the CDR3 DNA: 42 bases, framed from base 1. V was cut back by 5 bases and J by 0 bases, leaving a gap of 10 bases between them. Per the germline V gene (reference sequence), LNHDA is the CDR1 and SQIVND is the CDR2. The treatment or condition label, as the study defines it: 15 to 20 received Ad26.COV2.S at low or high dose, single or two shots; about 5 received placebo; per-sample allocation not given. Repertoires of vaccine and placebo recipients were sequenced from samples taken on day 63 after the first injection. Cohort 1b enrolled some 25 adults aged 18-55 years at a single site in Boston, USA, between 29 July and 7 August 2020. Ad26.COV2.S consisted of a replication-incompetent adenovirus type 26 vector by which a prefusion-stabilized SARS-CoV-2 spike protein from the original Wuhan strain was expressed.

A remark on this clone: The antigen it binds to is not known. Base-call qualities are not available, and no considerably larger clone is one nucleotide away.

The rearrangement joined TRBV19 to TRBJ1-1; the D gene identity is not certain. The TCR comes from a person aged 18-65 years who received the Ad26.COV2.S COVID-19 vaccine or a placebo. This specimen was peripheral blood, taken in a trial of Ad26.COV2.S vaccine versus placebo. The CDR3 in this case is CASSDSGLNTEAFF. Read as DNA, the sequence is TGTGCCAGTAGTGATTCAGGTTTGAACACTGAAGCTTTCTTT. When the CDR3 is completed using the reference TRBV19 and TRBJ1-1 genes on either side, the full variable domain is DGGITQSPKYLFRKEGQNVTLSCEQNLNHDAMYWYRQDPGQGLRLIYYSQIVNDFQKGDIAEGYSVSREKKESFPLTVTSAQKNPTAFYLCASSDSGLNTEAFFGQGTRLTVV.